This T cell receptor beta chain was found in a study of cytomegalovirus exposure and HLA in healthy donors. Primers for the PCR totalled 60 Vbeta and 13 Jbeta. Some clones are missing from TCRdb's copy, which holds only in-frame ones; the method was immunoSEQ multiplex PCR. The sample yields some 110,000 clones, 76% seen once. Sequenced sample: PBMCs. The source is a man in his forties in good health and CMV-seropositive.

The CDR3 sequence: CASGTEFYEQYF. The CDR3 coding sequence is TGTGCCAGCGGCACGGAGTTCTACGAGCAGTACTTC. This sequence joins TRBV7-8 and TRBJ2-7; no clear D. With 8 bases removed from V and 3 bases from J, the gap between germline ends came to 11 bases. The CDR3 length is 12 residues. CDR1 is SGHVS, CDR2 FQNEAQ, per germline.